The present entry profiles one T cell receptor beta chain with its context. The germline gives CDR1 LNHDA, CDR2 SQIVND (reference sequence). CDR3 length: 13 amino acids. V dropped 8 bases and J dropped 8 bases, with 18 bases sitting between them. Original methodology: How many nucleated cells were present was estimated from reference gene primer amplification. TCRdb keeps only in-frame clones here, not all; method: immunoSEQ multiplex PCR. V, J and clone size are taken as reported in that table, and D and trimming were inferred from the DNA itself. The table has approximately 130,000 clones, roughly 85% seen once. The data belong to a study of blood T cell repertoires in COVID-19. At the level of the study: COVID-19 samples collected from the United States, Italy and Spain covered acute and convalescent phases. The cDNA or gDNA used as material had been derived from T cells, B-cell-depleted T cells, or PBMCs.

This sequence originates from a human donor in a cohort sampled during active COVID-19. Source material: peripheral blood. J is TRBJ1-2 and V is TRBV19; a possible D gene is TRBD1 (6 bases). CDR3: CASSSQGGFGYTF. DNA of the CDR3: TGTGCCAGTTCTTCACAGGGTGGATTCGGCTACACCTTC. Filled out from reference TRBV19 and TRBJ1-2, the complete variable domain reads DGGITQSPKYLFRKEGQNVTLSCEQNLNHDAMYWYRQDPGQGLRLIYYSQIVNDFQKGDIAEGYSVSREKKESFPLTVTSAQKNPTAFYLCASSSQGGFGYTFGSGTRLTVV.